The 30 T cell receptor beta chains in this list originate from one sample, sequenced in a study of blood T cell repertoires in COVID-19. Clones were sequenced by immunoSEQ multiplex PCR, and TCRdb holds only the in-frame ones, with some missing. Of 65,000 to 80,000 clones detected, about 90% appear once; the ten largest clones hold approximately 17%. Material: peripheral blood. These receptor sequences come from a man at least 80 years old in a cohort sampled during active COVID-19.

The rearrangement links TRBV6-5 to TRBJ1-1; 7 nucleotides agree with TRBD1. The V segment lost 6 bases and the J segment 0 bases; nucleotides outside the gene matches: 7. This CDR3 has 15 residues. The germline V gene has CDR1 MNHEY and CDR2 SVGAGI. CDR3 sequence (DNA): TGTGCCAGCAGGGACGATGGGACAGTGAACACTGAAGCTTTCTTT. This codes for CASRDDGTVNTEAFF.

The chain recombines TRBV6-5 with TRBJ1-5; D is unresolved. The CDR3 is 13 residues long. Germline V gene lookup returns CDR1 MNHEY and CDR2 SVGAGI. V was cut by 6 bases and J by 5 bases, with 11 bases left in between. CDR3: CASSSTIYQPQHF. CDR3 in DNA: TGTGCCAGCAGCTCCACAATATATCAGCCCCAGCATTTT.

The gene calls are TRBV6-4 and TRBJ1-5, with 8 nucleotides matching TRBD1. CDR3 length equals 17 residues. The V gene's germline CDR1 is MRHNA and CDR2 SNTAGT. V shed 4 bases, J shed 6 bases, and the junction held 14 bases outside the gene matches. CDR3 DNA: TGTGCCAGCAGTGGCCCCAATGCGGACAGGGCTTCTCAGCCCCAGCATTTT. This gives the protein CASSGPNADRASQPQHF.

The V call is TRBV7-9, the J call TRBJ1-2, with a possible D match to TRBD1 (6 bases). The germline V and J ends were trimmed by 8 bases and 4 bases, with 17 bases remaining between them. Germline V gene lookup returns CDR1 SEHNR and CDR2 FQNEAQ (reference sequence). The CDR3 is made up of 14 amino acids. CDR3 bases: TGTGCCAGCCGCGCGACAGGTGAACTCTATGGCTACACCTTC. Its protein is CASRATGELYGYTF.

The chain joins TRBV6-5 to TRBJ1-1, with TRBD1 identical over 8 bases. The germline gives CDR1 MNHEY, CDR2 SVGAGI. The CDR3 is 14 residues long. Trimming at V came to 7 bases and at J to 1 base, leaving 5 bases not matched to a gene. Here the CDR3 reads CASTPGTGNTEAFF. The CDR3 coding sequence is TGTGCCAGCACCCCCGGGACAGGGAACACTGAAGCTTTCTTT.

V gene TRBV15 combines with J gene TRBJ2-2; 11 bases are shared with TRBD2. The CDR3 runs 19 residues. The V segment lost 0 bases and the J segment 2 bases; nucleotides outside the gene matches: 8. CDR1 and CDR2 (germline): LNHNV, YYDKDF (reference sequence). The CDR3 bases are TGTGCCACCAGCAGAGATATGATAGCGGGGGGGTTTAACACCGGGGAGCTGTTTTTT. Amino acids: CATSRDMIAGGFNTGELFF.

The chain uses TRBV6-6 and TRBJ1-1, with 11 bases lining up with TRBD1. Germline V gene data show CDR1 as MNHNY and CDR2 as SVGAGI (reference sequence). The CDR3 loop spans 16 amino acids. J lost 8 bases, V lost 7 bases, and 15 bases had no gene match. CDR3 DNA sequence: TGTGCCAGCACCTATTATACCGGGACAGGGGGAGAGGAAGCTTTCTTT. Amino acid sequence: CASTYYTGTGGEEAFF.

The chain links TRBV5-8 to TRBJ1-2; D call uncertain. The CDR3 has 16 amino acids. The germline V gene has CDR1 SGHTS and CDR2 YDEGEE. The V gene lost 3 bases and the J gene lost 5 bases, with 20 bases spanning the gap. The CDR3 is CASSWEVGEEFYGYTF. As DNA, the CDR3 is TGTGCCAGCAGCTGGGAAGTGGGAGAAGAGTTTTATGGCTACACCTTC.

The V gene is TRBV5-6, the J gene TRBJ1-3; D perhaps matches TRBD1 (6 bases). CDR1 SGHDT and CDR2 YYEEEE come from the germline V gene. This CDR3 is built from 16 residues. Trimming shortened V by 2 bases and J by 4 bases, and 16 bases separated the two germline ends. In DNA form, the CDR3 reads TGTGCCAGCAGCTTTTCAGGGGCAAGAGGGGGAAACACCATATATTTT. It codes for CASSFSGARGGNTIYF. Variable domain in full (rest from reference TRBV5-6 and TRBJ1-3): DAGVTQSPTHLIKTRGQQVTLRCSPKSGHDTVSWYQQALGQGPQFIFQYYEEEERQRGNFPDRFSGHQFPNYSSELNVNALLLGDSALYLCASSFSGARGGNTIYFGEGSWLTVV.

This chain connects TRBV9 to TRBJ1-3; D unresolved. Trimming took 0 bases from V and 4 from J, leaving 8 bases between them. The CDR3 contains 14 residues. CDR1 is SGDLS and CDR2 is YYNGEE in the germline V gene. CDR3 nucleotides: TGTGCCAGCAGCGTAGGCGGGGAGGGAAACACCATATATTTT. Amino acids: CASSVGGEGNTIYF. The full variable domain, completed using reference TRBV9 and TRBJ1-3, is DSGVTQTPKHLITATGQRVTLRCSPRSGDLSVYWYQQSLDQGLQFLIQYYNGEERAKGNILERFSAQQFPDLHSELNLSSLELGDSALYFCASSVGGEGNTIYFGEGSWLTVV.

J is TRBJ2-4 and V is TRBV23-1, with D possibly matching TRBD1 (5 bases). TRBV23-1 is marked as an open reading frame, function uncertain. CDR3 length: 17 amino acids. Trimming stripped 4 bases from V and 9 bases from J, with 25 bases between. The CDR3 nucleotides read TGCGCCAGCAGTCCGCCTCGCCAGGGTCGAGCAAAACGCATTCAGTACTTC. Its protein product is CASSPPRQGRAKRIQYF.

CDR3 loop: CASSLFSGTEFYEQFF. The CDR3, as DNA: TGCGCCAGCAGCTTGTTTTCTGGGACAGAATTCTATGAGCAGTTCTTC. This chain uses TRBV5-1 with TRBJ2-1; 7 bases are a match to TRBD1. The trim removed 1 base at V and 8 bases at J, leaving 12 bases unmatched. Per the germline V gene, CDR1 is SGHRS and CDR2 is YFSETQ. The CDR3 spans 16 residues. Supplemented by reference TRBV5-1 and TRBJ2-1, the full variable domain reads KAGVTQTPRYLIKTRGQQVTLSCSPISGHRSVSWYQQTPGQGLQFLFEYFSETQRNKGNFPGRFSGRQFSNSRSEMNVSTLELGDSALYLCASSLFSGTEFYEQFFGPGTRLTVL.

The chain's CDR3 is CASSLAGREGQPQHF. As DNA, the CDR3 is TGTGCCAGCAGCTTAGCAGGCAGGGAGGGCCAGCCCCAGCATTTT. The J gene is TRBJ1-5, the V gene TRBV11-2; TRBD1 might be the D (5 bases). There are 15 residues in the CDR3. Germline-derived CDR1 and CDR2 are SGHAT and FQNNGV. The germline V and J ends were trimmed by 1 base and 7 bases, with 14 bases remaining between them.

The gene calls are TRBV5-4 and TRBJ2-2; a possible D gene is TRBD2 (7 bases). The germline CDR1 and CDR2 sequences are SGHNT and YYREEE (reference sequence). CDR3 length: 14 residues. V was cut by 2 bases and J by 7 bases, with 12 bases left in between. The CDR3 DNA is TGTGCCAGCAGCTTTGGGGGGGCGGACGGGGAGCTGTTTTTT. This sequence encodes CASSFGGADGELFF. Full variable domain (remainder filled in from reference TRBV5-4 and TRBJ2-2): ETGVTQSPTHLIKTRGQQVTLRCSSQSGHNTVSWYQQALGQGPQFIFQYYREEENGRGNFPPRFSGLQFPNYSSELNVNALELDDSALYLCASSFGGADGELFFGEGSRLTVL.

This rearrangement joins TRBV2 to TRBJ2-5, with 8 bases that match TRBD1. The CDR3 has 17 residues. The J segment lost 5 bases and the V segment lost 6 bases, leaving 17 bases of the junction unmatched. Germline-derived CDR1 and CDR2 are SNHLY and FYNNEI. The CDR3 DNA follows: TGTGCCAGCAGCAAAAGTCCCGGGACAGGTTTGGGGGAGACCCAGTACTTC. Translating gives CASSKSPGTGLGETQYF.

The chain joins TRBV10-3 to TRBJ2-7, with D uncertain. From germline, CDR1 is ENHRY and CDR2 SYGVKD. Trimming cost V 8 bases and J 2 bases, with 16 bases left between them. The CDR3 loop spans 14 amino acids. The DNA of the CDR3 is TGTGCCATCTCCATCACCGGGTCCACCTACGAGCAGTACTTC. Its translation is CAISITGSTYEQYF.

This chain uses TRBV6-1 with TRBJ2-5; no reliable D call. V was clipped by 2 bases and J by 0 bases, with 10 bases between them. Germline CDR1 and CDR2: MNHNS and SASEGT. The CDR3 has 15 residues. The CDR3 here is CASSELRGNQETQYF. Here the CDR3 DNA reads TGTGCCAGCAGTGAATTGAGAGGAAACCAAGAGACCCAGTACTTC.

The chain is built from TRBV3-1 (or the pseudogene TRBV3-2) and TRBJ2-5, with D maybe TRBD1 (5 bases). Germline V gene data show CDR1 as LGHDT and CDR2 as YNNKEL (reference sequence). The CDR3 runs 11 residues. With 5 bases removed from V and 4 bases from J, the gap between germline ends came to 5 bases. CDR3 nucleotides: TGTGCCAGCAGCGGGGCAGAGACCCAGTACTTC. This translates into CASSGAETQYF.

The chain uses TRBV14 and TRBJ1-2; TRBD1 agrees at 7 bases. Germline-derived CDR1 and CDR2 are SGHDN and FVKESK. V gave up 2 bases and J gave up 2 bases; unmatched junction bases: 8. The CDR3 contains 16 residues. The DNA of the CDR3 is TGTGCCAGCAGCCAATCTCCGAGACAGGGAAACTATGGCTACACCTTC. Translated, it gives CASSQSPRQGNYGYTF.

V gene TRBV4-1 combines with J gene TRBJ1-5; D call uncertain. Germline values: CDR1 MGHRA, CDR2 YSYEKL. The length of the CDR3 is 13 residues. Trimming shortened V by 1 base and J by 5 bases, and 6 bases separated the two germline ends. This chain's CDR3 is CASSQGGYQPQHF. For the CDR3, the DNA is TGCGCCAGCAGCCAAGGAGGGTATCAGCCCCAGCATTTT.

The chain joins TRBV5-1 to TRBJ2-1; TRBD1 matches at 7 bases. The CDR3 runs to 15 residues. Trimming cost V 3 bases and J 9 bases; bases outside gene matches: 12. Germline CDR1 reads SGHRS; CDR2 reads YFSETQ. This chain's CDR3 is CASSYGTAVFSEQFF. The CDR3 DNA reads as TGCGCCAGCAGCTACGGGACAGCGGTTTTTTCTGAGCAGTTCTTC.

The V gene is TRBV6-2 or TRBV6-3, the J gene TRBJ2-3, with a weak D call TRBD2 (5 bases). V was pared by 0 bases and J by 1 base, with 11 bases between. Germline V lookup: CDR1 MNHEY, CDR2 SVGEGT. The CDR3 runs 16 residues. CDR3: CASSYSISGGTDTQYF. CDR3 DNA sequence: TGTGCCAGCAGTTACTCAATCAGCGGCGGCACAGATACGCAGTATTTT.

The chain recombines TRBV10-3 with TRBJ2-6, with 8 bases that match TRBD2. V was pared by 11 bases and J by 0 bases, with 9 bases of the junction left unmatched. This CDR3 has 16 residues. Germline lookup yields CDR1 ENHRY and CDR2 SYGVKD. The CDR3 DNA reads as TGTGCCGCCGGGGGGGGCAGTTCCTCTGGGGCCAACGTCCTGACTTTC. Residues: CAAGGGSSSGANVLTF.

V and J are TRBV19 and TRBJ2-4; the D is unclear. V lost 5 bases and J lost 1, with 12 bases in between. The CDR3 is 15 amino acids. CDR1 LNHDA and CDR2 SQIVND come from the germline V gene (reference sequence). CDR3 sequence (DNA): TGTGCCAGTAGTCTCAACACCATGGCCAAAAACATTCAGTACTTC. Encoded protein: CASSLNTMAKNIQYF.

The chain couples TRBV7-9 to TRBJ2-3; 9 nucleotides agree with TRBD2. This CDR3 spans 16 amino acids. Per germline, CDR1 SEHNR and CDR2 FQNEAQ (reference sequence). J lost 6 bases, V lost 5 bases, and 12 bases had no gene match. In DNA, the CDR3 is TGTGCCAGCAGCCCTTTTAGTGGCGGGGGGGCCGATACGCAGTATTTT. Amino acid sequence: CASSPFSGGGADTQYF.

This CDR3 reads CASSRDTIYF. In DNA, the CDR3 is TGTGCCAGCAGCCGTGACACCATATATTTT. The gene calls are TRBV21-1 and TRBJ1-3. TRBV21-1 is recorded as a pseudogene. This CDR3 has 10 amino acids.

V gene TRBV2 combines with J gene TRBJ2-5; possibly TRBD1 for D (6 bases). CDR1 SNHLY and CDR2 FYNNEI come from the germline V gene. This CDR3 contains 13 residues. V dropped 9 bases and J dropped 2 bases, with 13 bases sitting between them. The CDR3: CASNKDRQETQYF. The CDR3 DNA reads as TGTGCCAGTAATAAGGACAGACAAGAGACCCAGTACTTC. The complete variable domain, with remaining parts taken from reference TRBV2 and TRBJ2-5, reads EPEVTQTPSHQVTQMGQEVILRCVPISNHLYFYWYRQILGQKVEFLVSFYNNEISEKSEIFDDQFSVERPDGSNFTLKIRSTKLEDSAMYFCASNKDRQETQYFGPGTRLLVL.

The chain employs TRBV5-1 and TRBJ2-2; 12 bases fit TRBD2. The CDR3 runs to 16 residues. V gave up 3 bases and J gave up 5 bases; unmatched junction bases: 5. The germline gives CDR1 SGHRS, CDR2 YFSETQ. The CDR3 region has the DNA TGCGCCAGCAGCTCGAGACTAGCGGGGGCTACCGGGGAGCTGTTTTTT. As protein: CASSSRLAGATGELFF.

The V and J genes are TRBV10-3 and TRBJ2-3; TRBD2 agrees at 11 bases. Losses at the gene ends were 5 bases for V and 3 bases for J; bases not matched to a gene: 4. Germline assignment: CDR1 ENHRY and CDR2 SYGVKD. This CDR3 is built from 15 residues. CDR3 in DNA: TGTGCCATCAGTTCTAGCGGGGGGTTTACAGATACGCAGTATTTT. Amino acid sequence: CAISSSGGFTDTQYF.

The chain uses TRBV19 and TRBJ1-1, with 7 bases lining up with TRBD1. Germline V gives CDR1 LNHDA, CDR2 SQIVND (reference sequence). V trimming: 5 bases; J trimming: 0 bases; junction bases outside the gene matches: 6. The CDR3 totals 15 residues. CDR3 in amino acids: CASSGVTGVNTEAFF. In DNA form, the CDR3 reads TGTGCCAGTAGTGGAGTCACAGGGGTGAACACTGAAGCTTTCTTT.